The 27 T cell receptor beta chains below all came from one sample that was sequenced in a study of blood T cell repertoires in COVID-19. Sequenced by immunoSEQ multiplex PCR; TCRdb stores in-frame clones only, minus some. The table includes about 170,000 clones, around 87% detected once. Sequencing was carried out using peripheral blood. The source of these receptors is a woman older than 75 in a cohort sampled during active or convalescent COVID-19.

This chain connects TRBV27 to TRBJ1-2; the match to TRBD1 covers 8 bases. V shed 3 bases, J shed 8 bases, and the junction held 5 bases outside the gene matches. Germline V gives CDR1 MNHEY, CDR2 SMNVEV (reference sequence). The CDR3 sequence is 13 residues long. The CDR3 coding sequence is TGTGCCAGCAGTTTTACAGGGGGTAGAGGCTACACCTTC. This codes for CASSFTGGRGYTF.

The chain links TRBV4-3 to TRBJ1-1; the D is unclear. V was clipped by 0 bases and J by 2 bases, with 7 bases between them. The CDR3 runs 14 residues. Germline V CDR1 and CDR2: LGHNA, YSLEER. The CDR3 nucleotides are TGCGCCAGCAGCCAAGAAGCGCGAAACACTGAAGCTTTCTTT. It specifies CASSQEARNTEAFF.

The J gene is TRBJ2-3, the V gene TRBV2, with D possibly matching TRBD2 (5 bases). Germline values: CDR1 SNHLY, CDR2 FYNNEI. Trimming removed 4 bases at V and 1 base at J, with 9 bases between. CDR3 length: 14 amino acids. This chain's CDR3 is CASSGLARTDTQYF. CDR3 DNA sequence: TGTGCCAGCAGTGGGCTAGCCCGCACAGATACGCAGTATTTT.

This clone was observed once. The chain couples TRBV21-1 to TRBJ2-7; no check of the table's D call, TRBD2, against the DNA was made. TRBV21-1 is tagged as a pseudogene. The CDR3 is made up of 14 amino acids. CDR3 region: CASSNDYIAYEQYV. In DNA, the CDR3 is TGTGCCAGCAGCAACGACTACATTGCCTACGAGCAGTACGTC.

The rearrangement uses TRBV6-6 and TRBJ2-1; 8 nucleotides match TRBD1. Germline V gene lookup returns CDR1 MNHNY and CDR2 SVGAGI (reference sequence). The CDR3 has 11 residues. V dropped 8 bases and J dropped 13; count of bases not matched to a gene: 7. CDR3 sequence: CASSRGLEQFF. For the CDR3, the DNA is TGTGCCAGCTCCAGGGGGCTAGAACAGTTCTTC.

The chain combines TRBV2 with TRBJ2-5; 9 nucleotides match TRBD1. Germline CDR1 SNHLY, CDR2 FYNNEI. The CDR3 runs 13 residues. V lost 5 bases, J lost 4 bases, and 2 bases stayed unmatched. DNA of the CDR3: TGTGCCAGCAGTAAGGGACAGGGAGAGACCCAGTACTTC. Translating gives CASSKGQGETQYF.

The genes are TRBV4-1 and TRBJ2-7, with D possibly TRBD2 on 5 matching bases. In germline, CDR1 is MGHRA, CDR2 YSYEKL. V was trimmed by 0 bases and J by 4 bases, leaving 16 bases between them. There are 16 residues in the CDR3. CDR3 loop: CASSQEFRGLEYEQYF. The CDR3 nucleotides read TGCGCCAGCAGCCAAGAGTTTCGGGGTCTTGAGTACGAGCAGTACTTC.

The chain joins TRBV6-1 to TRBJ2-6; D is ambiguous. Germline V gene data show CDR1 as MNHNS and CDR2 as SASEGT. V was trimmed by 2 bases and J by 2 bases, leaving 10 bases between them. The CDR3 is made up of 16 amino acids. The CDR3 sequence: CASSEMYTAGANVLTF. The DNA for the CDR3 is TGTGCCAGCAGTGAAATGTATACAGCTGGGGCCAACGTCCTGACTTTC.

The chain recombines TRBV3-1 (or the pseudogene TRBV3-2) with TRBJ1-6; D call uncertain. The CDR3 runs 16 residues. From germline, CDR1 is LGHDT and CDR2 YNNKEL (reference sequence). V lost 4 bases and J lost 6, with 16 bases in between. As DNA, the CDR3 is TGTGCCAGCAGCCCCCACCCCGGGGTCTTTAATTCACCCCTCCACTTT. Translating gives CASSPHPGVFNSPLHF.

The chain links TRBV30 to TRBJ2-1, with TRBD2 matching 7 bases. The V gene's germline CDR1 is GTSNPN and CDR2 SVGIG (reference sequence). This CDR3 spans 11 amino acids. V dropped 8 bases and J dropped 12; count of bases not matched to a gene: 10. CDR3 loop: CAAGVGVGQFF. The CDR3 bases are TGTGCCGCGGGGGTAGGGGTTGGGCAGTTCTTC.

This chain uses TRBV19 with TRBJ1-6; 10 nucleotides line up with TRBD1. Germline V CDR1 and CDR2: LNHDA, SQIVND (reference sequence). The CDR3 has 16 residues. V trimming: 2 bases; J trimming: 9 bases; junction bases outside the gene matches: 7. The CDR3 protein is CASSISAGQGISPLHF. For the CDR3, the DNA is TGTGCCAGTAGTATATCCGCGGGACAGGGGATTTCACCCCTCCACTTT. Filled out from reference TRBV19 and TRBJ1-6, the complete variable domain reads DGGITQSPKYLFRKEGQNVTLSCEQNLNHDAMYWYRQDPGQGLRLIYYSQIVNDFQKGDIAEGYSVSREKKESFPLTVTSAQKNPTAFYLCASSISAGQGISPLHFGNGTRLTVT.

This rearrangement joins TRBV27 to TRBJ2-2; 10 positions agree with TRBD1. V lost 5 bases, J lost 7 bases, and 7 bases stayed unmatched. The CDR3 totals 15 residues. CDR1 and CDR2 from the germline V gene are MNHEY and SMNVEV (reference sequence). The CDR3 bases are TGTGCCAGCAGTGCGGACAGGGGGATTAACGGGGAGCTGTTTTTT. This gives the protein CASSADRGINGELFF.

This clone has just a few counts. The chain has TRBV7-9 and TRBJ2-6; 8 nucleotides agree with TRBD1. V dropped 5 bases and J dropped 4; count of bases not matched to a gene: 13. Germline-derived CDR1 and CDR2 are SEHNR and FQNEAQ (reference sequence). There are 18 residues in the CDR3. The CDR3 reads CASSPGRGLFSGANVLTF. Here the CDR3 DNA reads TGTGCCAGCAGCCCCGGCAGGGGGCTTTTCTCCGGGGCCAACGTCCTGACTTTC.

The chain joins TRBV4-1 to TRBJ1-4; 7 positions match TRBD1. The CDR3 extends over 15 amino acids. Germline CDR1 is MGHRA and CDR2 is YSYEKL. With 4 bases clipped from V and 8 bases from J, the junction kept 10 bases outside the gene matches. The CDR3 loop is CASSPLTGQKEKLFF. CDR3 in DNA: TGCGCCAGCAGCCCTTTGACAGGGCAAAAGGAAAAACTGTTTTTT.

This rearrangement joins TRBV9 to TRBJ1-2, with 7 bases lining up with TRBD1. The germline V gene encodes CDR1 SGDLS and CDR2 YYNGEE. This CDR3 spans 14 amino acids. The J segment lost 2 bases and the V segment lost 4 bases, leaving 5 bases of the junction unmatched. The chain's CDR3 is CASSPTTGNYGYTF. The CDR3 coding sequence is TGTGCCAGCAGCCCGACGACAGGGAACTATGGCTACACCTTC.

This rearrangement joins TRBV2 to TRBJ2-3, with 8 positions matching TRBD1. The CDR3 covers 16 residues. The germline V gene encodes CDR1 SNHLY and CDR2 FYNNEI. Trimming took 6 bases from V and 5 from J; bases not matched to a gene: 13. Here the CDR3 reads CASSDVGQGAIDTQYF. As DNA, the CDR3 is TGTGCCAGCAGCGACGTCGGTCAGGGGGCGATAGATACGCAGTATTTT.

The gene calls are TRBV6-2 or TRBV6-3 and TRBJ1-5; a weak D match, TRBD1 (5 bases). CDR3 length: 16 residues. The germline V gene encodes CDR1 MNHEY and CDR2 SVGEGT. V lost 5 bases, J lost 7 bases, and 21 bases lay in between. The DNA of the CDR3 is TGTGCCAGCAGTGAGCCGCTCAGGAGGGGCCACCAGCCCCAGCATTTT. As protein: CASSEPLRRGHQPQHF.

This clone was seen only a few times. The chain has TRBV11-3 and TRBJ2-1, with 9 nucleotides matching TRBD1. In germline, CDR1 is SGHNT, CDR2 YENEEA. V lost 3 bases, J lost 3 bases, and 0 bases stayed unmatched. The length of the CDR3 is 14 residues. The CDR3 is CASSLDRGYNEQFF. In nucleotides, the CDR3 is TGTGCCAGCAGCTTGGACAGGGGCTACAATGAGCAGTTCTTC. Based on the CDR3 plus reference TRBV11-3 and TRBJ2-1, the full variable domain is EAGVVQSPRYKIIEKKQPVAFWCNPISGHNTLYWYLQNLGQGPELLIRYENEEAVDDSQLPKDRFSAERLKGVDSTLKIQPAELGDSAVYLCASSLDRGYNEQFFGPGTRLTVL.

CDR3 coding DNA: TGTGCCACCAGCAGAGGGACAGGGGATCTAATGAACACTGAAGCTTTCTTT. Translating it yields CATSRGTGDLMNTEAFF. The gene calls are TRBV15 and TRBJ1-1; 9 nucleotides match TRBD1. Germline-derived CDR1 and CDR2 are LNHNV and YYDKDF (reference sequence). Trimming cost V 1 base and J 0 bases; bases outside gene matches: 6. CDR3 length: 17 residues.

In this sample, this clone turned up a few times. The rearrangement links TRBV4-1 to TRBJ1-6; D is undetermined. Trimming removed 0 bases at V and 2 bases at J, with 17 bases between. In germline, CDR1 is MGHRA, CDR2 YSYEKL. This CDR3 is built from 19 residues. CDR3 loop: CASSQERILPVPYNSPLHF. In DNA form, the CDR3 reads TGCGCCAGCAGCCAAGAGCGGATCCTTCCAGTCCCCTATAATTCACCCCTCCACTTT.

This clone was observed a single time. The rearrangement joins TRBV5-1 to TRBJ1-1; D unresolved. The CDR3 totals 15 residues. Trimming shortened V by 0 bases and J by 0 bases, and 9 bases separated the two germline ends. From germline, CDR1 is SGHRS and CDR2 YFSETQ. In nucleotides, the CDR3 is TGCGCCAGCAGCTTGGTGGGAGATATGAACACTGAAGCTTTCTTT. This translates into CASSLVGDMNTEAFF.

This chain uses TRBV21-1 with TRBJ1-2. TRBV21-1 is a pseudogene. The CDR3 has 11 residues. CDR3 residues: CASGWSYGYTF. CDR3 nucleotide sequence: TGTGCCAGCGGGTGGAGTTATGGCTACACCTTC.

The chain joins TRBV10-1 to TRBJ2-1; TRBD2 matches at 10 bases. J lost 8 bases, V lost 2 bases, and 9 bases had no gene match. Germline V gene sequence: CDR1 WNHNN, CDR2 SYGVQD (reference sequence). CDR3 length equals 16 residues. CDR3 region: CASSEISASGGDEQFF. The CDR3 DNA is TGCGCCAGCAGTGAGATATCGGCTAGCGGGGGCGATGAGCAGTTCTTC.

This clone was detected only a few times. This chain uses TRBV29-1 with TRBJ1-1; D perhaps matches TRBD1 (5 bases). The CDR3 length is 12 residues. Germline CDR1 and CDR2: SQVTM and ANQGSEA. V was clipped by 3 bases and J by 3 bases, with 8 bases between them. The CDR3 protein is CSVDGADTEAFF. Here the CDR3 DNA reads TGCAGCGTTGATGGGGCGGACACTGAAGCTTTCTTT. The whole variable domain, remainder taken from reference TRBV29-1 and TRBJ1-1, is SAVISQKPSRDICQRGTSLTIQCQVDSQVTMMFWYRQQPGQSLTLIATANQGSEATYESGFVIDKFPISRPNLTFSTLTVSNMSPEDSSIYLCSVDGADTEAFFGQGTRLTVV.

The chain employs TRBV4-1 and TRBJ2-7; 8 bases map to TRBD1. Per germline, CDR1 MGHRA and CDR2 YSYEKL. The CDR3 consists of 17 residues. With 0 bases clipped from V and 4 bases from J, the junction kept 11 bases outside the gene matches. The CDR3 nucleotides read TGCGCCAGCAGCCAAGAGGCAGGGGGCGGCGGGTCTTACGAGCAGTACGTC. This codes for CASSQEAGGGGSYEQYV.

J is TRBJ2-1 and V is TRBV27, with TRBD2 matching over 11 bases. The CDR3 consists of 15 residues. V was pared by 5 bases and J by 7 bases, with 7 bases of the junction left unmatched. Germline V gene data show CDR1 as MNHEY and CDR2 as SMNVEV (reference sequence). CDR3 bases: TGTGCCAGCAGTGATAGCGGGGGGGCCTTTAATGAGCAGTTCTTC. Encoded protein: CASSDSGGAFNEQFF.

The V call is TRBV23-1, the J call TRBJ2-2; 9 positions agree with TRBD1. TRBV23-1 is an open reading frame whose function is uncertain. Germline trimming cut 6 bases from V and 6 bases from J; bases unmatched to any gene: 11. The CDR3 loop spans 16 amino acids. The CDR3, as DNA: TGCGCCAGCAGCACACAGGGGGCCCGTGGTCCCGGGGAGCTGTTTTTT. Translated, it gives CASSTQGARGPGELFF.